The source of this TCR beta chain is a study of blood T cells in healthy people across ages. A second roughly 7 to 12 cycle PCR used barcoded and J-beta primers. TCRdb reprocessed the 5' RACE reads with MiXCR, giving one entry per CDR3 protein. The sample holds some 900,000 distinct CDR3 sequences, around 46% seen once. Donors gave around 9.3 milliliters of peripheral blood apiece. The CDR3 spans 12 residues. The V end lost 5 bases, the J end lost 6 bases, and 14 bases lay between the germline ends. CDR1 is SQVTM, CDR2 ANQGSEA, per germline. The sequence came from a man aged 25 to 40 in good health. The specimen was blood. This sequence joins TRBV29-1 and TRBJ2-7; D is unresolved. The CDR3 protein is CSVKVSAVEQYF. In DNA, the CDR3 is TGCAGCGTTAAAGTTTCGGCAGTCGAGCAGTACTTC.